This T cell receptor (beta chain) was sequenced in a study of human T cells and chemical hapten exposure (dated by TCRdb to about 2021). For the wider study: For sensitization, 2% DPC in acetone was applied to a roughly 2 cm by roughly 2 cm area of upper inner arm skin. Throughout the study period of around 24 weeks, patients also received therapeutic DPC doses to the scalp every week. Patch testing on the upper back used Finn chambers containing 0.01% DPC, with scoring done after 6 days according to International Contact Dermatitis Research Group standards. Alopecia areata with under or over 50% scalp involvement, alopecia totalis and alopecia universalis were represented in the patient cohort, which was mostly female. The libraries were sequenced as a pool, and the TCR yield per sample differed mostly because of small variations in library volumes within the pool. Peripheral blood TCR repertoire changes were tracked in vivo in alopecia patients during primary and secondary sensitization to the hapten diphenylcyclopropenone (DPC). Blood samples were taken from patients before sensitization (week 0) and at 2, 6 and about 24 weeks after DPC sensitization. Under 30 alopecia patients gave blood for TCR sequencing at one to four time points (pre-sensitization, 2, 6 and 24 weeks).

This clonotype was picked up many times. Its antigen target is currently unknown. Base qualities were left out, and no much larger clone turns up one base away. Broad study findings and their caveats: Because all patients had alopecia, a presumed autoimmune disease, the immune response of the patients might differ from that of healthy individuals. No change with DPC sensitization was found in the number of TCRs above 1 in 1000 frequency, and no evidence of global repertoire structure alterations was found. Significantly more large CDR3 similarity clusters were formed by expanded TCRs than by pre-sensitization or healthy control sets, consistent with antigen-driven responses. Repeated subsampling changed both the strength of the expansion versus patch-test correlation and the threshold at which the correlation became significant. Patch test score was positively correlated with the number of PT1 expanded TCRs, with significance at thresholds 8, 16 and 32 but not at 4.

The sample's time point label, decoded: pre-sensitization, week 0. In the paper's terms, the treatment or condition label means: therapeutic diphenylcyclopropenone sensitization with weekly scalp DPC. Blood at each patch-test visit was drawn before the patch test was applied. Patients were considered eligible if aged 18 to 70, diagnosed with alopecia and deemed suitable for DPC therapy, and patients were excluded if pregnant. Total RNA was extracted from unfractionated whole blood that had been collected in Tempus Blood RNA tubes. The library was built by means of RACE. Instrument on record: NextSeq 500. Library preparation attached unique molecular identifiers to individual cDNA molecules for quantitative, reproducible TCR counting. Each blood RNA sample was used to sequence both TCR alpha and TCR beta chains. In the source study's methods: The median number of TCRs per sample was 90,000 to 100,000, ranging from about 20,000 to 750,000. V, J and CDR3 annotation of the TCR reads was carried out using the Decombinator software suite. To make PS versus PT1 abundance plots, every sample was subsampled to the same number of TCRs (28,000). TCRs were defined as expanded if absent before sensitization and observed at least eight times at the 2-week time point. The raw public reads went through TCRdb reprocessing: fastp at Q25, MiXCR clone calling, in-frame beta chains kept. Identical CDR3 proteins give one entry, which carries the most common genes and DNA. What appears here as the V and J calls and clone size reflects TCRdb's work, not the paper's. For this sample there are roughly 250,000 distinct CDR3 sequences; around 9.3% appear just once. Together, the top ten hold 2% to 2.5% of the sample.

The V and J ends are trimmed by 3 bases and 1 base, leaving 6 bases between them. Measured from the cysteine to the phenylalanine, the CDR3 is 13 residues long. The sequence is cut down to CDR3 DNA, 39 bases in frame from base 1. For CDR1 and CDR2, the germline V gene (reference sequence) lists DFQATT and SNEGSKA. The V and J genes are TRBV20-1 and TRBJ2-2, and TRBD1 may be the D gene, going by 6 matching bases. This specimen was whole blood, taken in connection with sensitization to the hapten diphenylcyclopropenone (DPC). The origin of this receptor is a woman in her 40s with alopecia areata. Some clones in this sample may be carry-over from other donors' samples. This receptor has the CDR3 CSASRGNTGELFF. At the DNA level, the sequence is TGCAGTGCTAGCAGGGGGAACACCGGGGAGCTGTTTTTT.